These 23 T cell receptor beta chains share one sample of origin, sequenced in a study of cytomegalovirus exposure and HLA in healthy donors. Use of 60 Vbeta and 13 Jbeta primers characterized the PCR. Here immunoSEQ multiplex PCR was the method, and the copy in TCRdb shows in-frame clones only, minus some. Found here are around 160,000 clones, approximately 71% of them singletons; the top ten hold 4.9%. What was sequenced was PBMCs. The receptor source for this set is a male donor in good health and CMV-seronegative.

The V and J genes are TRBV4-1 and TRBJ2-5, with TRBD2 identical over 11 bases. Unmatched junction bases numbered 6, after V lost 4 bases and J lost 5 bases. Germline CDR1 reads MGHRA; CDR2 reads YSYEKL. This CDR3 contains 15 residues. CDR3 in DNA: TGCGCCAGCAGCCTAGCGGGGGGGCGTGGGGAGACCCAGTACTTC. Amino acids: CASSLAGGRGETQYF.

The chain uses TRBV9 and TRBJ2-5; 13 bases align to TRBD2. V was pared by 0 bases and J by 5 bases, with 4 bases of the junction left unmatched. This CDR3 comprises 16 residues. CDR1 and CDR2 (germline): SGDLS, YYNGEE. CDR3 loop: CASSVGTSGGVETQYF. In nucleotides, the CDR3 is TGTGCCAGCAGCGTAGGAACTAGCGGGGGGGTGGAGACCCAGTACTTC.

This clone was seen only a few times. The chain recombines TRBV28 with TRBJ1-1; D perhaps matches TRBD1 (5 bases). Trimming left V 6 bases short and J 0 bases short, with 14 bases between. Per germline, CDR1 MDHEN and CDR2 SYDVKM. CDR3 length equals 15 residues. The CDR3 DNA is TGTGCCAGCAGGTCGGCTGGGGCTGTGAACACTGAAGCTTTCTTT. Protein: CASRSAGAVNTEAFF.

The gene calls are TRBV5-1 and TRBJ1-1; D might be TRBD1 (6 bases). CDR3 length: 15 residues. From germline, CDR1 is SGHRS and CDR2 YFSETQ. The V end was cut by 0 bases, the J end by 6 bases, with 15 bases between. The CDR3 region is CASSLANRARPEAFF. CDR3 DNA: TGCGCCAGCAGCTTGGCAAACAGGGCTAGGCCTGAAGCTTTCTTT. Full variable domain (remainder filled in from reference TRBV5-1 and TRBJ1-1): KAGVTQTPRYLIKTRGQQVTLSCSPISGHRSVSWYQQTPGQGLQFLFEYFSETQRNKGNFPGRFSGRQFSNSRSEMNVSTLELGDSALYLCASSLANRARPEAFFGQGTRLTVV.

This chain uses TRBV19 with TRBJ1-1, with 10 nucleotides matching TRBD1. Germline lookup yields CDR1 LNHDA and CDR2 SQIVND (reference sequence). The CDR3 totals 15 residues. With 5 bases clipped from V and 4 bases from J, the junction kept 7 bases outside the gene matches. The CDR3 protein is CASSVDRGVGTEAFF. In nucleotides, the CDR3 is TGTGCCAGTAGTGTGGACAGGGGGGTCGGCACTGAAGCTTTCTTT.

This clone was counted only a few times. The chain has TRBV14 and TRBJ1-1, with a possible D match to TRBD1 (6 bases). This CDR3 is built from 14 residues. Germline V lookup: CDR1 SGHDN, CDR2 FVKESK. V was clipped by 3 bases and J by 6 bases, with 14 bases between them. CDR3 sequence reads: CASSHIGQLPEAFF. The CDR3 region has the DNA TGTGCCAGCAGCCATATCGGACAGTTGCCTGAAGCTTTCTTT. The full variable domain, rest sourced from reference TRBV14 and TRBJ1-1, is EAGVTQFPSHSVIEKGQTVTLRCDPISGHDNLYWYRRVMGKEIKFLLHFVKESKQDESGMPNNRFLAERTGGTYSTLKVQPAELEDSGVYFCASSHIGQLPEAFFGQGTRLTVV.

This chain's CDR3 is CASETGQGKQSPLHF. The DNA of the CDR3 is TGTGCCAGCGAGACGGGACAAGGGAAACAATCACCCCTCCACTTT. The chain joins TRBV9 to TRBJ1-6; TRBD1 might be the D (6 bases). V was cut by 7 bases and J by 10 bases, with 21 bases left in between. Germline V gives CDR1 SGDLS, CDR2 YYNGEE. The CDR3 is made up of 15 amino acids.

V gene TRBV7-6 combines with J gene TRBJ1-4; D is perhaps TRBD1 (6 bases). The length of the CDR3 is 16 residues. V dropped 5 bases and J dropped 0 bases, with 13 bases sitting between them. Germline lookup yields CDR1 SGHVS and CDR2 FNYEAQ. The DNA of the CDR3 is TGTGCCAGCAGCCCCGGGACATCGGCAACTAATGAAAAACTGTTTTTT. Translating gives CASSPGTSATNEKLFF. The variable domain in full, completed from reference TRBV7-6 and TRBJ1-4, reads GAGVSQSPRYKVTKRGQDVALRCDPISGHVSLYWYRQALGQGPEFLTYFNYEAQQDKSGLPNDRFSAERPEGSISTLTIQRTEQRDSAMYRCASSPGTSATNEKLFFGSGTQLSVL.

CDR3 loop: CASRSPLREPYGYTF. CDR3 nucleotides: TGTGCCAGCAGGTCCCCCCTACGGGAACCCTATGGCTACACCTTC. The chain recombines TRBV28 with TRBJ1-2, with D unresolved. Germline V CDR1 and CDR2: MDHEN, SYDVKM. The V and J ends lost 6 bases and 4 bases respectively, with 18 bases between them. CDR3 size: 15 residues.

The V and J genes are TRBV5-1 and TRBJ2-2; 11 bases match TRBD1. Trimming removed 4 bases from V and 4 bases from J; junction bases left unmatched: 6. There are 16 residues in the CDR3. Germline V CDR1 and CDR2: SGHRS, YFSETQ. CDR3 amino acids: CASSLYGTGGTGELFF. CDR3 DNA: TGCGCCAGCAGCCTTTACGGGACAGGGGGCACCGGGGAGCTGTTTTTT.

This clone was counted only a few times. The V gene is TRBV5-1, the J gene TRBJ2-7; 10 bases match TRBD1. The CDR3 runs 16 residues. In germline, CDR1 is SGHRS, CDR2 YFSETQ. After removal of 4 bases from V and 7 bases from J, the junction contained 14 bases not matched to a gene. The CDR3 DNA is TGCGCCAGCAGCGGTACCGGGACAGGGGCCCCAGGGGAGCAGTACTTC. Its protein product is CASSGTGTGAPGEQYF.

This chain joins TRBV11-2 and TRBJ1-3, with D possibly matching TRBD1 (6 bases). V was trimmed by 4 bases and J by 7 bases, leaving 8 bases between them. There are 12 residues in the CDR3. Germline values: CDR1 SGHAT, CDR2 FQNNGV. The CDR3 DNA follows: TGTGCCAGCAGCTACAGGGAGAACACCATATATTTT. This gives the protein CASSYRENTIYF.

The gene calls are TRBV10-1 and TRBJ2-1; 8 nucleotides line up with TRBD2. From germline, CDR1 is WNHNN and CDR2 SYGVQD (reference sequence). With V trimmed by 0 bases and J by 7 bases, 8 bases remained unmatched. CDR3 length: 16 residues. The CDR3, as DNA: TGCGCCAGCAGTGAGTCGGAGCGGGAGATAGGAAATGAGCAGTTCTTC. Translating it yields CASSESEREIGNEQFF.

J is TRBJ1-4 and V is TRBV6-5; D ambiguous. Between the trimmed V and J ends, which lost 7 bases and 5 bases, there was a span of 14 bases. The CDR3 runs to 14 residues. Germline V gene sequence: CDR1 MNHEY, CDR2 SVGAGI. This CDR3 is CASTEGGRNEKLFF. Written as DNA, the CDR3 is TGTGCCAGCACCGAAGGTGGGAGGAATGAAAAACTGTTTTTT.

The chain links TRBV21-1 to TRBJ1-1. TRBV21-1 is labeled a pseudogene. The CDR3 length is 14 residues. This CDR3 reads CASSKAVGGTEAFF. CDR3 nucleotides: TGTGCCAGCAGCAAAGCCGTGGGGGGCACTGAAGCTTTCTTT.

V is TRBV7-9 and J is TRBJ2-4; no definite D call. Germline V gene data show CDR1 as SEHNR and CDR2 as FQNEAQ (reference sequence). The CDR3 runs 14 residues. V dropped 2 bases and J dropped 0 bases, with 5 bases sitting between them. The CDR3 DNA sequence: TGTGCCAGCAGCTTAAGCATAGCCAAAAACATTCAGTACTTC. This translates into CASSLSIAKNIQYF.

CDR3 sequence reads: CASSTGTYGYTF. CDR3 coding DNA: TGTGCCAGCAGTACAGGGACCTATGGCTACACCTTC. The chain uses TRBV28 and TRBJ1-2; tentative D call: TRBD1 (6 bases). Germline V lookup: CDR1 MDHEN, CDR2 SYDVKM. Deletions cut 5 bases from V and 4 bases from J, with 8 bases between. This CDR3 has 12 amino acids.

The J gene is TRBJ2-3, the V gene TRBV6-5; 8 bases are a match to TRBD2. The CDR3 is 14 amino acids. The germline V gene has CDR1 MNHEY and CDR2 SVGAGI. V trimming: 6 bases; J trimming: 5 bases; junction bases outside the gene matches: 7. The CDR3 DNA is TGTGCCAGCAGACAACGGGGGGGCGTAGATACGCAGTATTTT. This codes for CASRQRGGVDTQYF.

CDR3 DNA: TGTGCCAGCTCACCACTCGCGGGTACGGATGAGCAGTTCTTC. It specifies CASSPLAGTDEQFF. The chain carries TRBV18 and TRBJ2-1, with a possible D match to TRBD2 (5 bases). This CDR3 contains 14 residues. With 1 base removed from V and 8 bases from J, the gap between germline ends came to 12 bases. CDR1 is KGHSH, CDR2 LQKENI, per germline.

The chain recombines TRBV5-1 with TRBJ1-3; D possibly corresponds to TRBD1 (5 bases). There are 16 residues in the CDR3. With 4 bases removed from V and 0 bases from J, the gap between germline ends came to 14 bases. CDR1 and CDR2 from the germline V gene are SGHRS and YFSETQ. The CDR3 reads CASSPGGPRSGNTIYF. The DNA for the CDR3 is TGCGCCAGCAGCCCGGGGGGACCCCGCTCTGGAAACACCATATATTTT.

Note on this clone: Other DNA sequences within the sample encode an identical CDR3. The chain recombines TRBV6-5 with TRBJ1-3; 7 positions match TRBD1. Unmatched junction bases numbered 5, after V lost 6 bases and J lost 0 bases. The length of the CDR3 is 15 residues. CDR1 is MNHEY, CDR2 SVGAGI, per germline. CDR3 DNA sequence: TGTGCCAGCAGCCGGCAGGGGGACTCTGGAAACACCATATATTTT. Translation gives CASSRQGDSGNTIYF.

The gene calls are TRBV6-1 and TRBJ1-5, with D perhaps matching TRBD1 (6 bases). This CDR3 region has 16 residues. CDR1 and CDR2 from the germline V gene are MNHNS and SASEGT. Trimming took 1 base from V and 0 from J, leaving 10 bases between them. The CDR3 loop reads CASSEGQEYSNQPQHF. The CDR3 DNA follows: TGTGCCAGCAGTGAAGGACAGGAGTATAGCAATCAGCCCCAGCATTTT.

The table lists this clone with a few counts. The V call is TRBV9, the J call TRBJ1-5; no definite D call. Trimming left V 4 bases short and J 8 bases short, with 16 bases between. This CDR3 spans 14 amino acids. Germline CDR1 and CDR2: SGDLS and YYNGEE. CDR3 amino acids: CASSQTAAREPQHF. The CDR3 coding sequence is TGTGCCAGCAGCCAAACGGCTGCGAGGGAGCCCCAGCATTTT.